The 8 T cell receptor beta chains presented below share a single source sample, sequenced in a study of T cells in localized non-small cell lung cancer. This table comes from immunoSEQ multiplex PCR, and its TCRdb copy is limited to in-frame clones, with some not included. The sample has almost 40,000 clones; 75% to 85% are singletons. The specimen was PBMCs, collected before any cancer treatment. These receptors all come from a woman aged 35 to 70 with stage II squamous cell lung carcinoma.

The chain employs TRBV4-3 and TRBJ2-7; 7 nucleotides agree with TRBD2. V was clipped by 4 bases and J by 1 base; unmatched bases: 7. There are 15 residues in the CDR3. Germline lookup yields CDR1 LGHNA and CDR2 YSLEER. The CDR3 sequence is CASSPSWGGSYEQYF. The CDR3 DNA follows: TGCGCCAGCAGCCCCTCGTGGGGGGGGTCCTACGAGCAGTACTTC.

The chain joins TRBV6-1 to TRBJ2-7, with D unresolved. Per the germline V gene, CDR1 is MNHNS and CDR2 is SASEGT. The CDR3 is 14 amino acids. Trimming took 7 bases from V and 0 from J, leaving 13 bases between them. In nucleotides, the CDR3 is TGTGCCAGCACCCTTCCCGAGAGCTCCTACGAGCAGTACTTC. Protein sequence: CASTLPESSYEQYF.

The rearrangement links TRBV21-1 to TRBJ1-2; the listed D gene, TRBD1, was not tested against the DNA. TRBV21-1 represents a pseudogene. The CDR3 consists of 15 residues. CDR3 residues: CASIRGQGVDYGYTF. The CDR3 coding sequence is TGTGCCAGCATCAGGGGACAGGGGGTGGACTATGGCTACACCTTC.

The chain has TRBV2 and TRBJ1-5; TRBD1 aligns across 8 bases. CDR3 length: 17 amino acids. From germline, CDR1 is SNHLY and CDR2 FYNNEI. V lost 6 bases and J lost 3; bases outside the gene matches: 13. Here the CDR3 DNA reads TGTGCCAGCAGGGAATTCGCCGGGACAGGAAACAATCAGCCCCAGCATTTT. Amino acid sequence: CASREFAGTGNNQPQHF.

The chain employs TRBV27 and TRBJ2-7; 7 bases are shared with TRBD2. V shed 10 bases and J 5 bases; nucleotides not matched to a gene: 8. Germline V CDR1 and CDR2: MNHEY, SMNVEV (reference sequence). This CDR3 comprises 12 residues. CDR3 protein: CATESGIHEQYF. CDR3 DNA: TGTGCCACCGAGAGCGGGATCCACGAGCAGTACTTC.

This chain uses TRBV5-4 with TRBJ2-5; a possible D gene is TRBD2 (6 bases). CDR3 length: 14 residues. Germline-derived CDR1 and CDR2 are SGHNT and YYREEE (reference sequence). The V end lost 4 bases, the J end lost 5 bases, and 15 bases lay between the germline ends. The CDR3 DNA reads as TGTGCCAGCAGCCGGTTGACTAGTGAGGAGACCCAGTACTTC. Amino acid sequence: CASSRLTSEETQYF.

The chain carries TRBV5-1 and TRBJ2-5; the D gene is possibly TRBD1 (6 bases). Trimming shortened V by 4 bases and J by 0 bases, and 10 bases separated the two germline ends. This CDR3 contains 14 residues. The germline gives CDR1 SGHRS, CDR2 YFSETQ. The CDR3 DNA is TGCGCCAGCAGCCCACAGGGCTACCAAGAGACCCAGTACTTC. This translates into CASSPQGYQETQYF.

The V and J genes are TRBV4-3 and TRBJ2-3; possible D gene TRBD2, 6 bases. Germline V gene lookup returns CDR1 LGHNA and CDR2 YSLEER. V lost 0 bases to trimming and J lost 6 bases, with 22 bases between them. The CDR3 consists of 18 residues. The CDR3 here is CASSQDYIGGAHGDTQYF. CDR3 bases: TGCGCCAGCAGCCAAGATTATATCGGCGGGGCTCACGGGGATACGCAGTATTTT.